This TCR beta chain derives from a study of T cells in Graves' hyperthyroidism and ophthalmopathy. Background on the study: Before treatment of any kind, peripheral blood was taken at initial diagnosis. General observations from the study: Appearing also in blood were most of the thyroid clonotypes expanded above 0.001.

There are many counts of this clonotype. As yet, its antigen is unknown. Researchers took RNA transcripts and amplified the TCR beta CDR3 regions from them. RT-PCR in the first round (using the HTBI primer set) targeted the TCR CDR3. TCRdb reanalysed the multiplex PCR reads using MiXCR and keeps one entry per CDR3 protein. The sample yields about 590,000 distinct CDR3 sequences, over 12% seen once. Ophthalmopathy patients had moderate-to-severe active disease, CAS ≥3, NOSPECS ≥4, and disease duration under 3 months. Using more than 8 ml of fresh peripheral blood, PBMCs were prepared. This CDR3 comprises 13 residues. Germline V gene sequence: CDR1 MNHNS, CDR2 SASEGT. The ends were cut back, 7 bases at V and 5 bases at J, with 14 bases in the middle.

The chain carries TRBV6-1 and TRBJ1-2; TRBD1 might be the D (5 bases). The TCR comes from a woman between 18 and 29 years old with Graves' ophthalmopathy. Sequenced: blood. The CDR3 loop is CASNGDREYGYTF. In DNA form, the CDR3 reads TGTGCCAGCAATGGGGACCGGGAGTATGGCTACACCTTC.